Presented here are 9 T cell receptor beta chains from one specimen sequenced in a study of identical twins. TCRdb passed the 5' RACE reads through MiXCR, listing each CDR3 protein once. The table records a few hundred thousand distinct CDR3 sequences, approximately 25% of them present only once. These data also formed part of another study, on T cells expressing NK-cell markers.

Sequencing used CD4+ T cells sorted from blood. The receptors derive from a woman between 18 and 29 years old in good health.

Only a few counts were recorded for this clonotype. V is TRBV12-3 or TRBV12-4 and J is TRBJ2-4, with 7 bases aligning to TRBD1. The CDR3 sequence is 14 residues long. Trimming cost V 6 bases and J 6 bases; bases outside gene matches: 8. CDR3 sequence (DNA): TGTGCCAGCAGGTCCCTAGGGGGCATAAACATTCAGTACTTC. Amino acid sequence: CASRSLGGINIQYF.

For this clonotype: This may stem from a read error, because a much larger clone lies one nucleotide away. J is TRBJ2-5 and V is TRBV5-1; no clear D gene. Germline CDR1 reads SGHRS; CDR2 reads YFSETQ. The CDR3 loop spans 11 amino acids. V gave up 2 bases and J gave up 5 bases, with 4 bases separating them. CDR3 DNA sequence: TGCGCCAGCAGCTTTGATGAGACCCAGTACTTC. It translates to CASSFDETQYF.

The J gene is TRBJ2-3, the V gene TRBV4-2; a weak D match, TRBD1 (6 bases). The CDR3 covers 15 residues. V shed 1 base and J shed 1 base, with 9 bases lying between them. Germline CDR1 reads LGHNA; CDR2 reads YNFKEQ. Here the CDR3 reads CASSQGGLRTDTQYF. The CDR3 region has the DNA TGTGCCAGCAGCCAAGGGGGGCTTCGCACAGATACGCAGTATTTT.

This CDR3 is CAISPGHLTDTQYF. DNA for the CDR3: TGTGCCATCAGTCCGGGACACCTCACAGATACGCAGTATTTT. The genes are TRBV10-3 and TRBJ2-3; perhaps TRBD1 as D (6 bases). CDR1 and CDR2 (germline): ENHRY, SYGVKD. V was cut by 5 bases and J by 2 bases, with 11 bases left in between. This CDR3 is built from 14 residues.

This clonotype was seen a few times. This sequence joins TRBV9 and TRBJ2-5; D not resolved. The CDR3 is 13 amino acids. V was clipped by 0 bases and J by 1 base, with 4 bases between them. Germline CDR1 reads SGDLS; CDR2 reads YYNGEE. The CDR3 sequence: CASSVGLQETQYF. The CDR3 nucleotides are TGTGCCAGCAGCGTAGGGCTCCAAGAGACCCAGTACTTC.

This sequence joins TRBV7-2 and TRBJ1-6; 9 nucleotides align to TRBD1. The CDR3 is 13 residues long. The junction had 2 bases not matched to a gene; V was cut back by 5 bases and J by 9 bases. Germline CDR1 is SGHTA and CDR2 is FQGNSA. CDR3 protein: CASSTDRGSPLHF. CDR3 sequence (DNA): TGTGCCAGCAGCACGGACAGGGGTTCACCCCTCCACTTT.

The rearrangement links TRBV20-1 to TRBJ1-5, with 12 bases that match TRBD1. Per germline, CDR1 DFQATT and CDR2 SNEGSKA (reference sequence). This CDR3 is built from 16 residues. V dropped 3 bases and J dropped 7; count of bases not matched to a gene: 10. CDR3 DNA: TGCAGTGCTAGTAGCCGGGACAGGGGGCTTGGGCAGCCCCAGCATTTT. Translating gives CSASSRDRGLGQPQHF.

This clonotype has more than one count but fewer than ten. The V call is TRBV2, the J call TRBJ1-2; 9 bases line up with TRBD1. CDR1 and CDR2 (germline): SNHLY, FYNNEI. The CDR3 runs to 14 residues. CDR3 nucleotide sequence: TGTGCATGGGACAGGGAGGTTCTGGTGGGAGGCTACACCTTC. Its protein is CAWDREVLVGGYTF.

This chain uses TRBV10-3 with TRBJ2-3, with a tentative D call TRBD2 (6 bases). The CDR3 is 14 residues long. V was cut by 9 bases and J by 3 bases, with 16 bases left in between. Germline V lookup: CDR1 ENHRY, CDR2 SYGVKD. The CDR3: CAIRAAGSTDTQYF. The CDR3 DNA reads as TGTGCCATTCGGGCGGCGGGGTCGACAGATACGCAGTATTTT.